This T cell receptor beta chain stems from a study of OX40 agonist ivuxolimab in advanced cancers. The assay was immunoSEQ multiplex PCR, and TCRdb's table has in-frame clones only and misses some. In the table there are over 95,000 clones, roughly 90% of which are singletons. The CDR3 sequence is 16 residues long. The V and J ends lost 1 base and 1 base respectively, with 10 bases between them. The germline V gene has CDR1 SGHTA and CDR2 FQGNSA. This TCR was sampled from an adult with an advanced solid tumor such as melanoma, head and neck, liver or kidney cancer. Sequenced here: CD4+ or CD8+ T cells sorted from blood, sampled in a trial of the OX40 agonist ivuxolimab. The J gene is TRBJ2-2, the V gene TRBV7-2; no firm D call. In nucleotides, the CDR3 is TGTGCCAGCAGCTTAGTCCCCACTCAGAACACCGGGGAGCTGTTTTTT. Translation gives CASSLVPTQNTGELFF. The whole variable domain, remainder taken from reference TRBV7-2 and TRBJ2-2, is GAGVSQSPSNKVTEKGKDVELRCDPISGHTALYWYRQSLGQGLEFLIYFQGNSAPDKSGLPSDRFSAERTGGSVSTLTIQRTQQEDSAVYLCASSLVPTQNTGELFFGEGSRLTVL.